The sequence of this T cell receptor (beta chain) was determined in a study of cytomegalovirus exposure and HLA in healthy donors. PCR employed 60 Vbeta and 13 Jbeta primers. Repertoires were generated with immunoSEQ multiplex PCR, while TCRdb's copy carries only in-frame clones and drops some. The sample holds under 200,000 clones; more than 9.5% are singletons and the top ten take about 7.8%. The CDR3 has 19 amino acids. Trimming took 0 bases from V and 7 from J; bases not matched to a gene: 9. The germline CDR1 and CDR2 sequences are LGHNA and YSLEER. The study's findings and limits: Most of the TCR beta V segments (in an earlier analysis) were productive either about 87% or about 30% of the time. TCR beta chains numbering about 160 were designated cytomegalovirus-associated. Available immune exposure information was restricted to CMV serostatus only.

Concerning this clone itself: Its antigen is as yet unknown.

Sequenced: PBMCs. The V gene is TRBV4-3, the J gene TRBJ2-2; 15 bases are a match to TRBD2. The clonotype originates from a man aged 50-59 years in good health and CMV-seropositive. CDR3: CASSQEYGLAGGPGGELFF. The CDR3 nucleotides read TGCGCCAGCAGCCAAGAATACGGACTAGCGGGGGGGCCGGGCGGGGAGCTGTTTTTT.